Listed below are T cell receptor beta chains from one sample, sequenced in a study of T cell responses to AZD1222 COVID-19 vaccine. Clones were sequenced by immunoSEQ multiplex PCR, and TCRdb holds only the in-frame ones, with some missing. The top ten clones hold about 7.1% of a sample with about 130,000 clones, 90% of them seen once. This specimen consisted of peripheral blood, obtained on day 0 of AZD1222 vaccination. These receptors were collected from an adult in good health. Both conserved end residues are part of each CDR3. D genes are given only for firm matches.

j_call d_call v_call cdr3_nt cdr3_aa
TRBJ1-2 - TRBV27 TGTGCCAGCAGTTTAAATTTAAGGGGTGGCGGCTACACCTTC CASSLNLRGGGYTF
TRBJ2-3 - TRBV28 TGTGCCAGCAGTTTAACGGGTTTGCGGACAGATACGCAGTATTTT CASSLTGLRTDTQYF
TRBJ1-4 - TRBV19 TGTGCCAGTACAAGAAATTTAAATGAAAAACTGTTTTTT CASTRNLNEKLFF
TRBJ1-5 TRBD1 TRBV27 TGTGCCAGCAGTTGGACAGGGTCAAATCAGCCCCAGCATTTT CASSWTGSNQPQHF
TRBJ1-5 - TRBV6-2/TRBV6-3 TGTGCCAGCAGTTTGGGTCCGGGTCAGCCCCAGCATTTT CASSLGPGQPQHF
TRBJ1-5 TRBD1 TRBV24-1 TGTGCCACCAGTGTACAGGGGGCGGGTCAGCCCCAGCATTTT CATSVQGAGQPQHF
TRBJ1-1 TRBD1 TRBV10-3 TGTGCCATCAAACCGACAGGGAGGGGGGACACTGAAGCTTTCTTT CAIKPTGRGDTEAFF
TRBJ2-3 - TRBV9 TGTGCCAGCAGCGTGGGTAGTGCGTGGGGCACAGATACGCAGTATTTT CASSVGSAWGTDTQYF
TRBJ2-5 - TRBV5-8 TGTGCCAGCAGTCGACCCCCTCGACGGGAGACCCAGTACTTC CASSRPPRRETQYF
TRBJ2-6 TRBD1 TRBV18 TGTGCCAGCTCACCACCGGGACAGGGGGCGTCTGGGGCCAACGTCCTGACTTTC CASSPPGQGASGANVLTF
TRBJ2-7 TRBD1 TRBV19 TGTGCCAGTAGTATAATTGGACAGGCCTACGAGCAGTACTTC CASSIIGQAYEQYF
TRBJ1-5 - TRBV2 TGTGCCAGCAAGCTGGACGGTTCAAATCAGCCCCAGCATTTT CASKLDGSNQPQHF
TRBJ1-2 - TRBV28 TGTGCATCAGGGGCAAATGGCTACACCTTC CASGANGYTF
TRBJ1-4 - TRBV19 TGTGCCAGTAGCACACAGGGAGGCGAAAAACTGTTTTTT CASSTQGGEKLFF
TRBJ2-2 - TRBV9 TGTGCCAGCTGCCAGGATCACACCGGGGAGCTGTTTTTT CASCQDHTGELFF